This T cell receptor beta chain was sequenced for a study of T cell responses to AZD1222 COVID-19 vaccine. The CDR3 is made up of 17 amino acids. The V end lost 6 bases, the J end lost 1 base, and 19 bases lay between the germline ends. Germline V gene sequence: CDR1 MDHEN, CDR2 SYDVKM. Of note for this clone: The antigen is undetermined.

Libraries were prepared by immunoSEQ multiplex PCR; TCRdb keeps only in-frame clonotypes and omits some of them. The sample contains some 140,000 clones, roughly 90% of which appear only once. The study, taken as a whole, reports: White British donors predominated, females outnumbered males, and clonal diversity was possibly underestimated. Distributed over spike, vaccine-associated CD4 TCRs predominated at 160-218 and 743-854. An increase in Spike-specific TCR breadth and depth was observed after two AZD1222 doses.

This clonotype originated in an adult in good health. Sequencing used peripheral blood, obtained on day 0 of AZD1222 vaccination. This rearrangement joins TRBV28 to TRBJ1-5, with D possibly being TRBD1 (6 bases). The CDR3 reads CASSQPNRESSNQPQHF. In DNA form, the CDR3 reads TGTGCCAGCAGCCAACCCAACAGGGAGTCGAGCAATCAGCCCCAGCATTTT.